The subject of this entry is one T cell receptor beta chain. What it recognizes is unknown. The limits of the CDR3 on the DNA are not certain, so only TCRdb's listed CDR3 is given. The template was RNA from unsorted bulk tissue. A modified ARM-PCR protocol with three rounds of nested PCR amplified TCRbeta. One entry per CDR3 protein results from TCRdb running MiXCR on the multiplex PCR reads. The data show 75,000 to 95,000 distinct CDR3 sequences, about 67% seen once. From its first to its last residue, the CDR3 has 20 amino acids. The germline V gene encodes CDR1 SEHNR and CDR2 FQNEAQ (reference sequence). This specimen comes from a study of tumor and adjacent non-tumor tissue in lung cancer. The overall study: The cohort had about a dozen adenocarcinoma, a couple of squamous cell and 1 small cell patients. Study-wide results and caveats: In normal lung, the top 100 clones were significantly more dominant than in tumor. Patients with more diverse tumor TCRs had worse survival.

This sequence was found in a man in his sixties with non-small cell lung cancer. This chain links TRBV7-9 with TRBJ2-4; the table's TRBD1 call for D was not verified on the DNA. The sequencing sample was made of lung tumor tissue. The CDR3 loop reads CASSFWGTGAWPLAKNIQYF.